This T cell receptor (beta chain) derives from a study of cytomegalovirus exposure and HLA in healthy donors. As for the study in general: Earlier sequencing of approximately 200 million T cells yielded 100 million to 140 million unique TCR beta sequences. Findings and limits, study-wide: HLA allele associations emerged for around 15,000 TCR beta sequences in a later analysis, at 0.05 false discovery rate.

This clone has only a few counts. Antigen specificity is unknown. Different DNA sequences within this sample yield the same CDR3. Germline loops: CDR1 MGHRA, CDR2 YSYEKL. The CDR3 is 14 residues long. Trimming shortened V by 1 base and J by 2 bases, and 8 bases separated the two germline ends. The PCR employed 60 Vbeta primers together with 13 Jbeta primers. TCRdb keeps only in-frame clones here, not all; method: immunoSEQ multiplex PCR. Seen here are about 120,000 clones, roughly 70% observed once, and the top ten hold approximately 3.8%. J is TRBJ1-2 and V is TRBV4-1; D unresolved. The material sequenced was PBMCs. The TCR originated in a man aged 25 to 40 in good health and CMV-seronegative. CDR3 nucleotide sequence: TGCGCCAGCAGCCAAGGCCAGGCGAACTATGGCTACACCTTC. This translates into CASSQGQANYGYTF.